The clone carrying this T cell receptor beta chain turned up a few times. Its matching antigen is unknown. Data came from immunoSEQ multiplex PCR; TCRdb stores just in-frame clones and leaves some out. The table shows about 160,000 clones, with approximately 89% occurring only once. This entry is derived from a study of T cell responses to AZD1222 COVID-19 vaccine. Findings and limits, study-wide: Most donors were white British and more were female, and clonal diversity was possibly underestimated.

Specimen: peripheral blood, collected on day 0 of AZD1222 vaccination. The receptor was isolated from an adult in good health.

This CDR3 reads CASSITDRGLGEQYF. The CDR3 DNA follows: TGTGCCAGTAGTATCACGGACAGGGGGCTGGGCGAGCAGTACTTC. The chain links TRBV19 to TRBJ2-7, with 11 bases fitting TRBD1. The length of the CDR3 is 15 residues. The V gene's germline CDR1 is LNHDA and CDR2 SQIVND (reference sequence). After removal of 3 bases from V and 6 bases from J, the junction contained 7 bases not matched to a gene.